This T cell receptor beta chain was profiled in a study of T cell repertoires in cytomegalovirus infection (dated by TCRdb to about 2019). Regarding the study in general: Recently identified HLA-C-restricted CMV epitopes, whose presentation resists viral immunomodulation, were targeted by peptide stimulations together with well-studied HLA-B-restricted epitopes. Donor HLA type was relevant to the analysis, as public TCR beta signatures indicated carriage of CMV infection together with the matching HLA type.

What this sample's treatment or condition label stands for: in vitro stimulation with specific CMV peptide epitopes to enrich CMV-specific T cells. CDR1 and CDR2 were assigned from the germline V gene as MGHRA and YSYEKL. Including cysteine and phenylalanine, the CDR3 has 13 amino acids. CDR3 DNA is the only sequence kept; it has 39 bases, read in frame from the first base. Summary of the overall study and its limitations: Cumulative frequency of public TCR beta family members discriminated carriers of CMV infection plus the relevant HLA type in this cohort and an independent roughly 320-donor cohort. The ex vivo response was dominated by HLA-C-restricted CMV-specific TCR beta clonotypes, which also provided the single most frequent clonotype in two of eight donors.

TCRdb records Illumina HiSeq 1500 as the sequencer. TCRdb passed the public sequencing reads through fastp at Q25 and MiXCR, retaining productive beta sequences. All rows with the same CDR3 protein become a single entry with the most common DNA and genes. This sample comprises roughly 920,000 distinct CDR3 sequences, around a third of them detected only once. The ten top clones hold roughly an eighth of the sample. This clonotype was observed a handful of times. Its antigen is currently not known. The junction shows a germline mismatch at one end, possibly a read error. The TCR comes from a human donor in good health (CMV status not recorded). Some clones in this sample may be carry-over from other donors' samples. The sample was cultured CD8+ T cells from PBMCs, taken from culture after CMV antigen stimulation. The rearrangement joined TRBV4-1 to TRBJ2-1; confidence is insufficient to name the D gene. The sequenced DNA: TGTGCCAGCAGCCAAAACGCCTACAATGAGCAGTTCTTC. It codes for CASSQNAYNEQFF.